This T cell receptor beta chain was recovered during a study of beta chain features in type 1 diabetes. This CDR3 is built from 13 residues. Germline V gene data show CDR1 as SGHVS and CDR2 as FQNEAQ. Trimming took off 0 bases at V and 3 bases at J, with 6 bases between the two ends. Points from the study as a whole: TCRB CDR3s were moderately but significantly shorter in Type 1 diabetes patients in all four CD4+ subsets.

The whole isolated RNA underwent reverse transcription, so sequencing captured expressed TCRB transcripts. Clones were read by immunoSEQ multiplex PCR, and TCRdb kept only the in-frame ones, dropping some. The sample lists about 360,000 clones, around 12% seen once, with around 0.015% in the top ten. As for this clone: What it recognizes is unknown.

Without exception, sorted populations had purity beyond 98%. This chain links TRBV7-8 with TRBJ2-7; D remains unclear. The receptor was isolated from a young man in good health. Source material: naive CD4+ T cells from blood. In DNA form, the CDR3 reads TGTGCCAGCAGCTTAGCGGTACTCTACGAGCAGTACTTC. As protein: CASSLAVLYEQYF. Looking up the rest from reference TRBV7-8 and TRBJ2-7 gives the full variable domain: GAGVSQSPRYKVAKRGQDVALRCDPISGHVSLFWYQQALGQGPEFLTYFQNEAQLDKSGLPSDRFFAERPEGSVSTLKIQRTQQEDSAVYLCASSLAVLYEQYFGPGTRLTVT.